Sequencing of this T cell receptor beta chain was carried out in a study of CD8 T cells in ankylosing spondylitis. Notes on the study in general: Reports say disease-linked clones showed up significantly more in matched ankylosing spondylitis synovial fluid. Relatively scarce in peripheral blood, disease-linked clones were CD8+. Prior work had noted some motif variants in reactive arthritis blood and synovial fluid. Ankylosing spondylitis blood appeared to carry a characteristic TCR beta motif of roughly eight highly homologous variants.

By quantitative 5'-RACE with molecular barcodes, the TCR beta libraries were made. Each CDR3 protein gets one entry after TCRdb re-called the 5' RACE reads with MiXCR. The table lists under 850,000 distinct CDR3 sequences, roughly 19% of them singletons. This CDR3 is 16 amino acids long. V gave up 0 bases and J gave up 0 bases, with 12 bases separating them. Germline CDR1 SGHRS, CDR2 YFSETQ. This clonotype was seen only a few times. What it recognizes is unknown. Sequences were obtained from blood, either unsorted or a sorted T cell fraction (not recorded which). V usage is TRBV5-1 and J usage is TRBJ1-1; D remains ambiguous. The source of this sequence is a male donor with ankylosing spondylitis. The CDR3 here is CASSLVQTAMNTEAFF. CDR3 nucleotide sequence: TGCGCCAGCAGCTTGGTTCAGACGGCTATGAACACTGAAGCTTTCTTT.